This T cell receptor beta chain was recovered during a study of T cell repertoires in cytomegalovirus infection. General observations from the study: Ex vivo, HLA-C-restricted CMV-specific TCR beta clonotypes prevailed over the rest of the response.

TCRdb used MiXCR to reprocess the reads, holding one entry per CDR3 protein. Of roughly 230,000 distinct CDR3 sequences in the sample, 17% were seen once. This clonotype has a count of ten or more. Its specificity is unknown. The V end was cut by 0 bases, the J end by 0 bases, with 8 bases between. Germline CDR1 MDHEN, CDR2 SYDVKM. CDR3 length equals 15 residues. The chain is built from TRBV28 and TRBJ1-2; the D is unclear. The sequence was obtained from a human donor in good health (CMV status not recorded). Some clones in this sample may be carry-over from other donors' samples. Sequenced material: CD8+ T cells from PBMCs. CDR3 DNA sequence: TGTGCCAGCAGTTTATGGGAGGGCTCTAACTATGGCTACACCTTC. Translated, it gives CASSLWEGSNYGYTF.